A single sample is the source of the 32 T cell receptor beta chains below, sequenced in a study of a mutant IDH1 vaccine in newly diagnosed glioma. The antigens of these receptors remain unknown. The protocol was immunoSEQ multiplex PCR, while the TCRdb copy is restricted to in-frame clones and leaves out a portion. This sample has approximately 24,000 clones; 60% to 80% occur once, and the top ten carry about 8.4%. Noted time point: week 5, during vaccination. A 20-mer mutant IDH1 peptide at 300 ug was injected subcutaneously with topical imiquimod. Sequences were derived from PBMCs, sampled from a glioma patient whose treatment included an IDH1 peptide vaccine. The source is a man aged 35-49 years with glioma.

The CDR3 DNA follows: TGTGCCAGCAGTTTAGGGGACGGCTACGAGCAGTACTTC. Its protein product is CASSLGDGYEQYF. The V and J genes are TRBV27 and TRBJ2-7; either TRBD1 or TRBD2 may fit D (5 bases each). Trimming removed 2 bases from V and 3 bases from J, with 8 bases in between. In germline, CDR1 is MNHEY, CDR2 SMNVEV (reference sequence). This CDR3 region has 13 residues.

The chain joins TRBV5-1 to TRBJ2-2, with TRBD1 matching over 7 bases. The J segment lost 0 bases and the V segment lost 3 bases, leaving 5 bases of the junction unmatched. The length of the CDR3 is 16 residues. The germline CDR1 and CDR2 sequences are SGHRS and YFSETQ. CDR3 sequence: CASSWTGQTNTGELFF. The DNA for the CDR3 is TGCGCCAGCAGCTGGACGGGACAGACGAACACCGGGGAGCTGTTTTTT.

This chain links TRBV19 with TRBJ2-1; TRBD2 matches at 7 bases. This CDR3 is built from 15 residues. Trimming cost V 7 bases and J 3 bases; bases outside gene matches: 9. The germline V gene has CDR1 LNHDA and CDR2 SQIVND (reference sequence). This CDR3 is CASKVQAGVYNEQFF. In DNA form, the CDR3 reads TGTGCCAGTAAGGTGCAGGCGGGAGTCTACAATGAGCAGTTCTTC. The complete variable domain, with remaining parts taken from reference TRBV19 and TRBJ2-1, reads DGGITQSPKYLFRKEGQNVTLSCEQNLNHDAMYWYRQDPGQGLRLIYYSQIVNDFQKGDIAEGYSVSREKKESFPLTVTSAQKNPTAFYLCASKVQAGVYNEQFFGPGTRLTVL.

Written as DNA, the CDR3 is TGTGCCAGCAGCCGACGGGCTAAGCTGTTTTTT. Translation: CASSRRAKLFF. This rearrangement joins TRBV11-2 to TRBJ2-2; D remains unclear. V was trimmed by 5 bases and J by 12 bases, leaving 10 bases between them. The CDR3 totals 11 residues. The germline CDR1 and CDR2 sequences are SGHAT and FQNNGV.

This clone was detected only once. Other DNA sequences in this sample translate to the same CDR3. The rearrangement uses TRBV6-6 and TRBJ1-5; D gene ambiguous. V lost 6 bases, J lost 7 bases, and 16 bases lay in between. Germline values: CDR1 MNHNY, CDR2 SVGAGI (reference sequence). CDR3 length: 14 residues. The CDR3 reads CASSYLKLWQPQHF. The CDR3 DNA reads as TGTGCCAGCAGCTACCTAAAGCTCTGGCAGCCCCAGCATTTT.

V and J are TRBV9 and TRBJ1-1; D uncertain. V gave up 8 bases and J gave up 5 bases, with 13 bases separating them. CDR1 is SGDLS and CDR2 is YYNGEE in the germline V gene. The CDR3 runs 12 residues. The CDR3 loop is CASSAVRTEAFF. CDR3 nucleotides: TGTGCCAGTAGTGCAGTTAGGACTGAAGCTTTCTTT.

This chain links TRBV7-2 with TRBJ2-3, with a weak D call TRBD1 (6 bases). There are 11 residues in the CDR3. Trimming removed 5 bases from V and 15 bases from J, with 15 bases in between. CDR1 is SGHTA and CDR2 is FQGNSA in the germline V gene. This CDR3 reads CASSEQGLVYF. The CDR3 DNA reads as TGTGCCAGCAGCGAACAGGGTTTAGTCTATTTT.

The J gene is TRBJ1-4, the V gene TRBV5-5; TRBD1 agrees at 8 bases. The CDR3 has 14 amino acids. CDR1 is SGHKS, CDR2 YYEKEE, per germline (reference sequence). V dropped 4 bases and J dropped 4; count of bases not matched to a gene: 3. CDR3 sequence reads: CASSRTGHNEKLFF. The CDR3 nucleotides read TGTGCCAGCAGCCGGACAGGGCATAATGAAAAACTGTTTTTT.

CDR3 DNA: TGCGCCAGCAGCCAAGATGGGCGGGACTATAGCACAGATACGCAGTATTTT. Protein product: CASSQDGRDYSTDTQYF. This chain joins TRBV4-3 and TRBJ2-3, with 7 bases fitting TRBD2. The CDR3 is made up of 17 amino acids. The V gene end was trimmed by 0 bases and the J gene end by 0 bases; junction bases not matched to a gene: 6. Germline-derived CDR1 and CDR2 are LGHNA and YSLEER.

This rearrangement joins TRBV28 to TRBJ2-1, with 8 nucleotides matching TRBD2. V was clipped by 2 bases and J by 8 bases; unmatched bases: 8. Germline V CDR1 and CDR2: MDHEN, SYDVKM. This CDR3 has 15 residues. CDR3 in amino acids: CASSLPGLDFYEQFF. The DNA of the CDR3 is TGTGCCAGCAGTTTACCGGGACTAGATTTCTATGAGCAGTTCTTC.

The genes are TRBV29-1 and TRBJ1-3; D uncertain. Between the trimmed V and J ends, which lost 3 bases and 2 bases, there was a span of 5 bases. The CDR3 totals 12 residues. Germline V gene sequence: CDR1 SQVTM, CDR2 ANQGSEA. CDR3 in amino acids: CSVDIPGNTIYF. In nucleotides, the CDR3 is TGCAGCGTTGACATCCCTGGAAACACCATATATTTT.

This chain uses TRBV6-1 with TRBJ1-5; D is uncertain. This CDR3 has 13 amino acids. Trimming removed 6 bases at V and 0 bases at J, with 6 bases between. Germline V gene lookup returns CDR1 MNHNS and CDR2 SASEGT. The CDR3 DNA reads as TGTGCCAGCAGGGGCAGTAGCAATCAGCCCCAGCATTTT. Translation gives CASRGSSNQPQHF.

In its sample, this clone was seen a few times. The V gene is TRBV12-1, the J gene TRBJ2-7; TRBD1 is the table's D call and was not checked against the DNA. TRBV12-1 is a pseudogene. The CDR3 sequence is 14 residues long. The CDR3 sequence: CASSFRTGGNEQYV. CDR3 nucleotide sequence: TGTGCCAGCAGCTTTAGGACAGGGGGCAACGAGCAGTACGTC.

The CDR3 loop is CASSKGHIRGELFF. The DNA for the CDR3 is TGTGCCAGCAGCAAGGGACACATCAGGGGGGAGCTGTTTTTT. The chain combines TRBV7-2 with TRBJ2-2; D is possibly TRBD1 (6 bases). This CDR3 comprises 14 residues. V was clipped by 5 bases and J by 8 bases, with 15 bases between them. CDR1 is SGHTA and CDR2 is FQGNSA in the germline V gene.

This clone was counted a few times. The chain recombines TRBV13 with TRBJ1-1; D perhaps matches TRBD1 (5 bases). Trimming removed 5 bases at V and 8 bases at J, with 9 bases between. The CDR3 consists of 11 residues. CDR1 and CDR2 from the germline V gene are PRHDT and FYEKMQ (reference sequence). The CDR3 DNA is TGTGCCAGCAGCCGGGGACCCGAAGCTTTCTTT. It codes for CASSRGPEAFF.

The rearrangement links TRBV6-4 to TRBJ2-3; 10 positions agree with TRBD1. The germline V gene has CDR1 MRHNA and CDR2 SNTAGT. This CDR3 spans 14 amino acids. After removal of 3 bases from V and 4 bases from J, the junction contained 1 base not matched to a gene. The CDR3 here is CASSEGTGADTQYF. CDR3 in DNA: TGTGCCAGCAGTGAGGGGACAGGGGCAGATACGCAGTATTTT.

V and J are TRBV4-3 and TRBJ2-1, with a weak D call TRBD2 (6 bases). This CDR3 is built from 16 residues. The V end lost 3 bases, the J end lost 4 bases, and 16 bases lay between the germline ends. Germline V gene lookup returns CDR1 LGHNA and CDR2 YSLEER. This chain's CDR3 is CASSHLGGRTYNEQFF. In DNA form, the CDR3 reads TGCGCCAGCAGCCACCTTGGGGGGAGAACATACAATGAGCAGTTCTTC.

The gene calls are TRBV6-1 and TRBJ2-5; 9 bases agree with TRBD2. The CDR3 spans 15 residues. The trim removed 1 base at V and 4 bases at J, leaving 4 bases unmatched. CDR1 and CDR2 from the germline V gene are MNHNS and SASEGT. Here the CDR3 reads CASSEGAGGPETQYF. CDR3 bases: TGTGCCAGCAGTGAAGGGGCGGGAGGGCCAGAGACCCAGTACTTC.

V is TRBV28 and J is TRBJ1-1; no clear D. Deletions cut 2 bases from V and 12 bases from J, with 13 bases between. Germline CDR1 is MDHEN and CDR2 is SYDVKM. This CDR3 is 12 amino acids long. CDR3 coding DNA: TGTGCCAGCAGTTTAGGACGGGATGAGACTTTCTTT. Protein sequence: CASSLGRDETFF.

The rearrangement uses TRBV9 and TRBJ1-1; no definite D call. V was pared by 6 bases and J by 5 bases, with 20 bases between. CDR1 is SGDLS and CDR2 is YYNGEE in the germline V gene. This CDR3 region has 15 residues. The CDR3, as DNA: TGTGCCAGCACCCGCTTTTCTGACCCCGATACTGAAGCTTTCTTT. Its translation: CASTRFSDPDTEAFF.

The chain links TRBV5-1 to TRBJ1-2, with 7 bases lining up with TRBD1. The CDR3 is 15 amino acids. Trimming took 1 base from V and 7 from J; bases not matched to a gene: 10. Per germline, CDR1 SGHRS and CDR2 YFSETQ. CDR3 in amino acids: CASSLTVDRDPGYTF. The CDR3 bases are TGCGCCAGCAGCTTGACGGTAGACAGGGATCCTGGCTACACCTTC.

The chain joins TRBV6-1 to TRBJ1-3; D not resolved. The CDR3 covers 13 residues. Between the trimmed V and J ends, which lost 5 bases and 1 base, there was a span of 6 bases. Germline V CDR1 and CDR2: MNHNS, SASEGT. The DNA for the CDR3 is TGTGCCAGCAGTACAAGTTCTGGAAACACCATATATTTT. Translation: CASSTSSGNTIYF.

The chain recombines TRBV30 with TRBJ1-3; D gene ambiguous. Between the trimmed V and J ends, which lost 5 bases and 4 bases, there was a span of 12 bases. CDR1 and CDR2 from the germline V gene are GTSNPN and SVGIG (reference sequence). This CDR3 is built from 13 residues. This CDR3 reads CAWAAGLGNTIYF. Written as DNA, the CDR3 is TGTGCCTGGGCGGCGGGCTTAGGAAACACCATATATTTT. The variable domain in full, completed from reference TRBV30 and TRBJ1-3, reads SQTIHQWPATLVQPVGSPLSLECTVEGTSNPNLYWYRQAAGRGLQLLFYSVGIGQISSEVPQNLSASRPQDRQFILSSKKLLLSDSGFYLCAWAAGLGNTIYFGEGSWLTVV.

The chain combines TRBV12-5 with TRBJ2-7; the match to TRBD1 covers 8 bases. The J segment lost 0 bases and the V segment lost 6 bases, leaving 7 bases of the junction unmatched. The CDR3 covers 15 residues. The germline CDR1 and CDR2 sequences are LGHNT and FRNRAP. The CDR3 nucleotides read TGTGCTAGTGGCGGTTGGGACAGGCTCTCCTACGAGCAGTACGTC. The encoded protein is CASGGWDRLSYEQYV.

The rearrangement links TRBV27 to TRBJ2-7; 9 bases agree with TRBD1. CDR3 length equals 16 residues. V trimming: 6 bases; J trimming: 6 bases; junction bases outside the gene matches: 15. Germline V gene lookup returns CDR1 MNHEY and CDR2 SMNVEV (reference sequence). The CDR3 nucleotides are TGTGCCAGCAGCCGAACCGGGACAGGGACTTTTGGCGAGCAGTACTTC. The encoded protein is CASSRTGTGTFGEQYF.

Relative to its sample, this clone is medium-sized. The CDR3 sequence is CASSFLALAGVGPLADTQYF. The CDR3, as DNA: TGTGCCAGCAGTTTCCTCGCACTAGCGGGAGTCGGGCCTTTGGCAGATACGCAGTATTTT. This chain connects TRBV27 to TRBJ2-3; 11 positions agree with TRBD2. V shed 3 bases and J 4 bases; nucleotides not matched to a gene: 18. This CDR3 has 20 residues. CDR1 is MNHEY, CDR2 SMNVEV, per germline (reference sequence).

This clone has just a few counts. The V and J genes are TRBV19 and TRBJ1-1; D not certain. This CDR3 spans 12 amino acids. From germline, CDR1 is LNHDA and CDR2 SQIVND (reference sequence). Trimming pared 10 bases from V and 0 bases from J, leaving 9 bases between. CDR3 coding DNA: TGTGCCACCACGGACCTGAACACTGAAGCTTTCTTT. Encoded protein: CATTDLNTEAFF.

The chain joins TRBV2 to TRBJ2-5, with a possible D match to TRBD1 (7 bases). V dropped 4 bases and J dropped 11 bases, with 17 bases sitting between them. CDR3 size: 13 residues. Germline CDR1 SNHLY, CDR2 FYNNEI. The CDR3 spells CASSVQGTGEQYF. For the CDR3, the DNA is TGTGCCAGCAGTGTACAGGGGACGGGAGAGCAGTACTTC.

The rearrangement uses TRBV10-2 and TRBJ2-1, with 7 bases that match TRBD2. Germline assignment: CDR1 WSHSY and CDR2 SAAADI. The CDR3 sequence is 13 residues long. Trimming took 3 bases from V and 7 from J; bases not matched to a gene: 3. Written as DNA, the CDR3 is TGCGCCAGCAGTGATAACGGGAGGAATGAGCAGTTCTTC. Translating gives CASSDNGRNEQFF.

Points on this clone: The conserved closing phenylalanine or tryptophan is absent in this CDR3, likely reflecting a read error. It is unclear where the CDR3 begins or ends on the DNA, so no DNA is shown, and the CDR3 is as TCRdb lists it. This rearrangement joins TRBV6-5 to TRBJ2-7; no DNA check was done on the table's D call, TRBD1. Counting both end residues, the CDR3 totals 10 amino acids. Germline V gene data show CDR1 as MNHEY and CDR2 as SVGAGI. CDR3 sequence: CASRPPGHLN.

CDR3 DNA sequence: TGTGCCTGGAGTGTAATGGCAGGGAATCAGCCCCAGCATTTT. It yields the protein CAWSVMAGNQPQHF. This chain joins TRBV30 and TRBJ1-5; tentatively, D is TRBD1 (5 bases). Germline lookup yields CDR1 GTSNPN and CDR2 SVGIG (reference sequence). This CDR3 has 14 residues. V lost 0 bases and J lost 4, with 10 bases in between.

The chain couples TRBV19 to TRBJ2-7, with D possibly being TRBD1 or TRBD2 (6 bases each). The CDR3 contains 13 residues. Germline loops: CDR1 LNHDA, CDR2 SQIVND (reference sequence). V was trimmed by 9 bases and J by 7 bases, leaving 19 bases between them. The CDR3 coding sequence is TGTGCCAGCCGAGATTACAGGGAGGAAGAGCAGTACTTC. Translation gives CASRDYREEEQYF.